Included here is one T cell receptor beta chain sequence, with context. The sample belongs to a study of shared clonotypes between healthy human individuals. TCRdb's table, derived via immunoSEQ multiplex PCR, lists solely in-frame clones and lacks some. The sample contains millions of clones, roughly 95% of which appear only once. The sample taken for sequencing was naive CD4+ T cells sorted from blood. The subset: CD45RA+ positively selected. This TCR was recovered from a man between 18 and 35 years old in good health.

CDR3 in DNA: TGTGCCAGTAGTAGAGCGGAGGAAGAGACCCAGTACTTC. It specifies CASSRAEEETQYF. The V call is TRBV19, the J call TRBJ2-5, with a weak D call TRBD2 (5 bases). Germline V gene data show CDR1 as LNHDA and CDR2 as SQIVND (reference sequence). This CDR3 is 13 amino acids long. V gave up 4 bases and J gave up 3 bases, with 9 bases separating them.